Listed below are T cell receptor beta chains from one sample, sequenced in a study of cytomegalovirus exposure and HLA in healthy donors. The protocol was immunoSEQ multiplex PCR, while the TCRdb copy is restricted to in-frame clones and leaves out a portion. The sample gives 150,000 to 250,000 clones, 80% to 85% of which show up once; roughly 1.2% is in the top ten. The sequenced sample was PBMCs. The receptors shown here come from a woman in her thirties in good health and CMV-seronegative. Both conserved end residues are part of each CDR3. The D gene is left open where the match is weak. Part of the rows lack a size; the others show once, few, many or a class for expanded clones.

length	V	size	J	D	CDR3	DNA
14	TRBV18	once	TRBJ1-2	TRBD1	CASSPKAGGDGYTF	TGTGCCAGCTCACCTAAAGCAGGGGGCGATGGCTACACCTTC
14	TRBV5-1	-	TRBJ1-1	-	CASSLPGSNTEAFF	TGCGCCAGCAGCTTGCCCGGGTCTAACACTGAAGCTTTCTTT
18	TRBV4-1	many	TRBJ1-6	-	CASSQVAGNWGSDSPLHF	TGCGCCAGCAGCCAAGTAGCGGGAAACTGGGGGTCCGATTCACCCCTCCACTTT
11	TRBV28	few	TRBJ2-1	-	CASSTGDEQFF	TGTGCCAGCAGCACAGGAGATGAGCAGTTCTTC
13	TRBV6-4	-	TRBJ1-1	-	CASSVRQGFEAFF	TGTGCCAGCAGTGTACGCCAGGGTTTTGAAGCTTTCTTT
15	TRBV7-9	-	TRBJ2-1	TRBD1	CASSFWTGFYNEQFF	TGTGCCAGCAGCTTTTGGACAGGGTTCTACAATGAGCAGTTCTTC
12	TRBV29-1	few	TRBJ2-7	-	CSGSRGTYEQYF	TGCAGCGGATCCAGGGGAACGTACGAGCAGTACTTC
16	TRBV28	-	TRBJ2-7	TRBD1	CASSPSGTGSPYEQYF	TGTGCCAGCAGTCCATCCGGGACAGGGAGTCCCTACGAGCAGTACTTC
13	TRBV7-2	-	TRBJ1-2	-	CASSPTTNYGYTF	TGTGCCAGCAGCCCCACAACTAACTATGGCTACACCTTC
15	TRBV18	-	TRBJ2-3	TRBD2	CASSPETSGHKRTYF	TGTGCCAGCTCACCAGAGACTAGCGGGCACAAACGCACGTATTTT
14	TRBV19	-	TRBJ2-7	TRBD1	CASSILGQSYEQYF	TGTGCCAGTAGTATATTGGGACAGTCCTACGAGCAGTACTTC
15	TRBV5-1	-	TRBJ1-6	TRBD1	CASSLDGQGNSPLHF	TGCGCCAGCAGCTTGGATGGACAGGGGAATTCACCCCTCCACTTT
14	TRBV5-1	-	TRBJ2-3	TRBD2	CASSREGPLDTQYF	TGCGCCAGCAGCCGGGAGGGCCCTTTGGATACGCAGTATTTT
16	TRBV5-1	-	TRBJ2-7	TRBD2	CASSPPGLAGLGEQYF	TGCGCCAGCAGTCCGCCGGGACTAGCGGGATTGGGCGAGCAGTACTTC
17	TRBV7-3	-	TRBJ2-3	-	CASSLRRRGLAADTQYF	TGTGCCAGCAGCTTAAGACGGCGGGGGCTAGCGGCCGATACGCAGTATTTT
16	TRBV5-3	once	TRBJ1-6	-	CARSPFASSYNSPLHF	TGTGCCAGAAGCCCGTTTGCGAGCTCCTATAATTCACCCCTCCACTTT
15	TRBV25-1	-	TRBJ1-5	TRBD1	CASSKGTGGWQPQHF	TGTGCCAGCAGTAAAGGGACAGGGGGTTGGCAGCCCCAGCATTTT
16	TRBV30	-	TRBJ1-5	-	CAWSQWGTRGDQPQHF	TGTGCCTGGAGTCAATGGGGCACCAGGGGTGACCAGCCCCAGCATTTT
16	TRBV7-7	few	TRBJ2-5	-	CASSLGRVIRQETQYF	TGTGCCAGCAGCTTAGGCAGGGTAATTAGACAAGAGACCCAGTACTTC
15	TRBV7-8	once	TRBJ2-1	TRBD1	CASSPGQGAINEQFF	TGTGCCAGCAGCCCTGGACAGGGGGCCATCAATGAGCAGTTCTTC
18	TRBV10-3	-	TRBJ1-1	TRBD1	CAISESGDRRRLDSEAFF	TGTGCCATCAGTGAGTCAGGGGACAGGCGTCGTTTAGATTCTGAAGCTTTCTTT
15	TRBV6-1	few	TRBJ1-5	-	CASSNRADSNQPQHF	TGTGCCAGCAGTAACAGGGCGGATAGCAATCAGCCCCAGCATTTT
14	TRBV5-1	-	TRBJ2-4	-	CASSLSSSRNIQYF	TGCGCCAGCAGCTTGAGTTCCAGTCGAAACATTCAGTACTTC
17	TRBV9	-	TRBJ2-1	TRBD2	CASSPHSGTSAYNEQFF	TGTGCCAGCAGCCCTCACTCCGGGACTAGCGCTTACAATGAGCAGTTCTTC
17	TRBV9	-	TRBJ2-2	TRBD1	CASSVGPGQGDTGELFF	TGTGCCAGCAGCGTAGGTCCGGGACAGGGCGACACCGGGGAGCTGTTTTTT
16	TRBV19	few	TRBJ1-5	TRBD1	CASSIYRDRGGQPQHF	TGTGCCAGTAGTATATACCGGGACAGGGGAGGGCAGCCCCAGCATTTT
13	TRBV5-8	-	TRBJ2-7	-	CASSGGRDYEQYF	TGTGCCAGCAGCGGGGGCAGGGACTACGAGCAGTACTTC
16	TRBV5-1	-	TRBJ2-7	TRBD1	CASSRFLGQGSDEQYF	TGCGCCAGCAGCCGCTTTTTGGGACAGGGATCCGACGAGCAGTACTTC
17	TRBV28	once	TRBJ2-5	TRBD1	CASSLSDIQGLLETQYF	TGTGCCAGCAGTTTATCCGACATACAGGGGCTATTGGAGACCCAGTACTTC
14	TRBV6-5	-	TRBJ1-2	TRBD1	CASSYLGQGNGYTF	TGTGCCAGCAGTTACCTGGGACAGGGTAATGGCTACACCTTC
17	TRBV7-9	-	TRBJ1-5	TRBD1	CASSLVGTGYSNQPQHF	TGTGCCAGCAGCTTAGTTGGGACAGGGTATAGCAATCAGCCCCAGCATTTT
15	TRBV2	few	TRBJ1-2	TRBD1	CASRPTGGGGYGYTF	TGTGCCAGCAGGCCAACAGGGGGCGGAGGGTATGGCTACACCTTC
15	TRBV6-1	-	TRBJ2-7	-	CASSFPRDTVLEQYF	TGTGCCAGCAGTTTCCCTCGGGACACTGTGCTTGAGCAGTACTTC
14	TRBV25-1	-	TRBJ2-5	-	CASSLNSGSVTQYF	TGTGCCAGCAGTCTAAATAGCGGCTCAGTGACCCAGTACTTC
14	TRBV7-9	-	TRBJ1-1	-	CASSLQGWNTEAFF	TGTGCCAGCAGCTTGCAGGGTTGGAACACTGAAGCTTTCTTT
15	TRBV29-1	-	TRBJ1-1	TRBD1	CSVVGTGFSGTEAFF	TGCAGCGTTGTAGGGACAGGATTTTCAGGCACTGAAGCTTTCTTT
16	TRBV9	-	TRBJ2-3	TRBD2	CASSSRTSGSTDTQYF	TGTGCCAGCAGCAGTAGGACTAGCGGGAGCACAGATACGCAGTATTTT
16	TRBV19	-	TRBJ2-2	TRBD1	CASSSARDRGSGELFF	TGTGCCAGTAGTTCTGCCCGGGACAGGGGCTCCGGGGAGCTGTTTTTT
13	TRBV5-4	-	TRBJ1-5	-	CASSSENNQPQHF	TGTGCCAGCAGCTCAGAAAATAATCAGCCCCAGCATTTT
15	TRBV10-3	-	TRBJ2-7	TRBD2	CAISEGASGIYEQYF	TGTGCCATCAGTGAGGGGGCTAGCGGGATCTACGAGCAGTACTTC
17	TRBV4-1	once	TRBJ2-7	-	CASSQDWQANPLYEQYF	TGCGCCAGCAGCCAAGACTGGCAGGCCAACCCCCTCTACGAGCAGTACTTC
15	TRBV6-1	few	TRBJ2-2	TRBD1	CASSLGQGNTGELFF	TGTGCCAGCAGCCTGGGACAGGGGAACACCGGGGAGCTGTTTTTT
15	TRBV5-4	few	TRBJ1-4	TRBD1	CASSPTTGGNEKLFF	TGTGCCAGCAGCCCCACGACAGGGGGGAATGAAAAACTGTTTTTT
16	TRBV30	-	TRBJ2-1	TRBD2	CALTSGGPIGFNEQFF	TGTGCCTTGACTAGCGGGGGGCCCATTGGGTTCAATGAGCAGTTCTTC
12	TRBV6-5	-	TRBJ2-7	-	CASSYRGIEQYF	TGTGCCAGCAGTTACCGCGGGATCGAGCAGTACTTC
14	TRBV7-3	-	TRBJ2-1	TRBD2	CASSSGTSGGVQFF	TGTGCCAGCAGCTCGGGGACTAGCGGGGGTGTGCAGTTCTTC
15	TRBV10-1	-	TRBJ2-1	TRBD2	CASSEASGGEYEQFF	TGCGCCAGCAGTGAGGCTAGCGGGGGCGAATATGAGCAGTTCTTC
14	TRBV10-2	-	TRBJ1-1	TRBD1	CASSDDRGNTEAFF	TGCGCCAGCAGTGATGACAGGGGGAACACTGAAGCTTTCTTT
16	TRBV6-1	-	TRBJ2-1	TRBD2	CASSQDTGTRFDEQFF	TGTGCCAGCAGTCAAGATACCGGGACTAGATTCGATGAGCAGTTCTTC
15	TRBV6-5	-	TRBJ2-7	TRBD2	CASSSPSGRSYEQYF	TGTGCCAGCTCTTCACCTAGCGGGAGGTCCTACGAGCAGTACTTC